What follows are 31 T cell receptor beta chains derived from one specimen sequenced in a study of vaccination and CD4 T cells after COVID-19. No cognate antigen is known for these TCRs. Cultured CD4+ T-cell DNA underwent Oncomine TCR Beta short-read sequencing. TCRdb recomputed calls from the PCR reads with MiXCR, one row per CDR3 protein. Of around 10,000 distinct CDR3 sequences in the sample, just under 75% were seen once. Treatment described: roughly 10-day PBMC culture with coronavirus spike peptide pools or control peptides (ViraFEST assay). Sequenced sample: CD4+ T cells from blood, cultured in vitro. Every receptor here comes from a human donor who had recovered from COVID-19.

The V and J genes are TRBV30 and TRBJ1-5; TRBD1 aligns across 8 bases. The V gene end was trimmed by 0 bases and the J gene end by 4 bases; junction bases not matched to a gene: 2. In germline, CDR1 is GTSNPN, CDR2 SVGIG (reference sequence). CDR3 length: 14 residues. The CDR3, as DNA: TGTGCCTGGAGTGTACAGGGGGGGAATCAGCCCCAGCATTTT. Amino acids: CAWSVQGGNQPQHF.

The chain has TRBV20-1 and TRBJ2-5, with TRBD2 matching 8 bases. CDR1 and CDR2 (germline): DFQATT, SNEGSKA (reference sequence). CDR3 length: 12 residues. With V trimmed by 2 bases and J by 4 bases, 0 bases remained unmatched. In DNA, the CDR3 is TGCAGTGCTAGAACTAGCGGAGAGACCCAGTACTTC. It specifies CSARTSGETQYF.

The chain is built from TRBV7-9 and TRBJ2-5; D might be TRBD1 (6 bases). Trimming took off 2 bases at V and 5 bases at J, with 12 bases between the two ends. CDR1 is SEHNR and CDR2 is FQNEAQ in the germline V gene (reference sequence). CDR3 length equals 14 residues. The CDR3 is CASSLHRADETQYF. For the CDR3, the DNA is TGTGCCAGCAGCTTACACAGGGCGGATGAGACCCAGTACTTC.

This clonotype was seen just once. The CDR3 here is CASSPPGQNYGYTF. The CDR3 bases are TGTGCCAGCAGTCCTCCCGGACAGAACTATGGCTACACCTTC. The V and J genes are TRBV7-3 and TRBJ1-2; the D gene is possibly TRBD1 (6 bases). CDR3 length: 14 amino acids. Trimming cost V 6 bases and J 2 bases, with 13 bases left between them. Germline V CDR1 and CDR2: SGHTA, FQGTGA.

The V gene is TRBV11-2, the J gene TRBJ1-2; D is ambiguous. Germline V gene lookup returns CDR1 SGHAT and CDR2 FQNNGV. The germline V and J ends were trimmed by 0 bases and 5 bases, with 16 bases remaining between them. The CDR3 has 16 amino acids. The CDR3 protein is CASSLESGTWRYGYTF. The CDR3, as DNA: TGTGCCAGCAGCTTAGAGTCGGGCACCTGGAGGTATGGCTACACCTTC.

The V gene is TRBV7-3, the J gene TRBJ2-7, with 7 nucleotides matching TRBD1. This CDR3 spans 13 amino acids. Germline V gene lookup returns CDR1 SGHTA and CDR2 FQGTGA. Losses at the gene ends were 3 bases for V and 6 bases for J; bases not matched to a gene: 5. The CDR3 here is CASSFLGQFEQYF. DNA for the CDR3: TGTGCCAGCAGCTTCCTGGGACAGTTCGAGCAGTACTTC.

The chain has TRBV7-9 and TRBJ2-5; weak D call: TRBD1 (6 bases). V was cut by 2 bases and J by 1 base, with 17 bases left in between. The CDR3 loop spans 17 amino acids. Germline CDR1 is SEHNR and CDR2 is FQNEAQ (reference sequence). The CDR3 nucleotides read TGTGCCAGCAGCTTATGGGTGATCAGGGGAGTCCAAGAGACCCAGTACTTC. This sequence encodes CASSLWVIRGVQETQYF.

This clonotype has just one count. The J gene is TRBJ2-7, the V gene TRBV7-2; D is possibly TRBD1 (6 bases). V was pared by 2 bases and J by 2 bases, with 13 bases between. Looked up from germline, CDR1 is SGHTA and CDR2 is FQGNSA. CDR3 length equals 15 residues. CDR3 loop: CASSLQQGVTYEQYF. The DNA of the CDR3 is TGTGCCAGCAGCTTACAACAGGGCGTCACCTACGAGCAGTACTTC.

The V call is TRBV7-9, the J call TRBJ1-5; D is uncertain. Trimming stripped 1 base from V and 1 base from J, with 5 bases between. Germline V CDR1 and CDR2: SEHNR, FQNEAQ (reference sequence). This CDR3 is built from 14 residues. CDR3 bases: TGTGCCAGCAGCTTAGGTCAGAGCAATCAGCCCCAGCATTTT. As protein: CASSLGQSNQPQHF.

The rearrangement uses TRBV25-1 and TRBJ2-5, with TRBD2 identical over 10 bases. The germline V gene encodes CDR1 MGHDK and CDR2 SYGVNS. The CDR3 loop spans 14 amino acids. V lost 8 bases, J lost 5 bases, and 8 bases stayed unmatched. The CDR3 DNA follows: TGTGCCAGCGAGCTAGCGGGAGTAGGGGAGACCCAGTACTTC. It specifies CASELAGVGETQYF.

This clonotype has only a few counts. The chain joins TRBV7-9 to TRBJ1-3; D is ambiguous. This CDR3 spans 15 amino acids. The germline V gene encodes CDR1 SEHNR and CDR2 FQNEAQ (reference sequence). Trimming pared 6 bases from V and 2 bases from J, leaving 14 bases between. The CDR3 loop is CASRPPGVAGNTIYF. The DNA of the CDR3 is TGTGCCAGCAGACCCCCTGGGGTGGCTGGAAACACCATATATTTT.

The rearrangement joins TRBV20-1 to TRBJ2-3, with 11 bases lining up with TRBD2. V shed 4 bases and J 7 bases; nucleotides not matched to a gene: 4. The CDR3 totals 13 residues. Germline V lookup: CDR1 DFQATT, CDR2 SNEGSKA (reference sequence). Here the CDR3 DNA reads TGCAGTGCTAAACTAGCGGGAGTTTATACGCAGTATTTT. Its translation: CSAKLAGVYTQYF.

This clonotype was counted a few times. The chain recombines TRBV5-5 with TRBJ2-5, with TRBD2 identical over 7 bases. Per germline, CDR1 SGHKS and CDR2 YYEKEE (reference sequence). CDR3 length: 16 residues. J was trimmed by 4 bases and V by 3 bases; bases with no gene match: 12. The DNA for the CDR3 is TGTGCCAGCAGCTCCTCCAGCGGGGCCGCCGTAGAGACCCAGTACTTC. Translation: CASSSSSGAAVETQYF.

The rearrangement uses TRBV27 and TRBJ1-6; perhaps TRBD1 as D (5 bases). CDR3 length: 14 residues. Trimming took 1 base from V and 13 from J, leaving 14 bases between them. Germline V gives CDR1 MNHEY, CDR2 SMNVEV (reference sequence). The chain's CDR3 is CASSLYRDPGPLHF. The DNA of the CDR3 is TGTGCCAGCAGTTTATATCGGGACCCCGGTCCCCTCCACTTT.

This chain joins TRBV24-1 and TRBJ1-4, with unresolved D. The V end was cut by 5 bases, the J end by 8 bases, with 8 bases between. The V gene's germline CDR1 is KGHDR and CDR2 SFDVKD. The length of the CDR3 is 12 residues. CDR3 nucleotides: TGTGCCACCAGTGCTAGAGGCGAAAAACTGTTTTTT. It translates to CATSARGEKLFF.

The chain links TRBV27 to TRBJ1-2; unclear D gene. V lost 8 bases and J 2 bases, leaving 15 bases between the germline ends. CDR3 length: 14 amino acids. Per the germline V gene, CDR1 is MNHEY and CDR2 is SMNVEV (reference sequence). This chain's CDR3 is CASRRASLNYGYTF. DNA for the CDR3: TGTGCCAGCCGTCGGGCTTCTTTAAACTATGGCTACACCTTC.

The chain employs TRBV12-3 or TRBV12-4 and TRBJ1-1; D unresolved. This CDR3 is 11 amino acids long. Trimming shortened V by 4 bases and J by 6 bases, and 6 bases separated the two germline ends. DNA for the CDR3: TGTGCCAGCAGTTCTTGGCCTGAAGCTTTCTTT. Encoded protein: CASSSWPEAFF.

CDR3 protein: CASSYEGQAYSNQPQYF. The CDR3 DNA sequence: TGTGCCAGCAGTTACGAAGGACAGGCCTATAGCAATCAGCCCCAGTATTTT. The chain links TRBV6-2 or TRBV6-3 to TRBJ1-5; 7 positions match TRBD1. The DNA end lines up better with TRBJ2-3; the J call may be wrong. The germline CDR1 and CDR2 sequences are MNHEY and SVGEGT. This CDR3 is built from 17 residues.

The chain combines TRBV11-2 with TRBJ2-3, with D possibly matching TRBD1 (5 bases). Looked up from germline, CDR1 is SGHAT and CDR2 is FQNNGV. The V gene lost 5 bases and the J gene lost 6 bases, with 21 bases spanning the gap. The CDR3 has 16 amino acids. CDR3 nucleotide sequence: TGTGCCAGCAGCCCAAGGGGTGGGGTCTCAAGGGATACGCAGTATTTT. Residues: CASSPRGGVSRDTQYF.

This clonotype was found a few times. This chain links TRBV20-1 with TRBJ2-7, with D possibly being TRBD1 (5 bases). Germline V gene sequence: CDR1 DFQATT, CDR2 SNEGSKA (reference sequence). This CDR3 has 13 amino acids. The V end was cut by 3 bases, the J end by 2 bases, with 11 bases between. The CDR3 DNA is TGCAGTGCTAGGTCAGGGTCCGCCTACGAGCAGTACTTC. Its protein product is CSARSGSAYEQYF.

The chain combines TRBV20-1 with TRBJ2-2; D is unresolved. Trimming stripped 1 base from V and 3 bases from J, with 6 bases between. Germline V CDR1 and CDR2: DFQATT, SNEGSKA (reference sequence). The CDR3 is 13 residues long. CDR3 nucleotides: TGCAGTGCTAGAGGGCGACACACCGGGGAGCTGTTTTTT. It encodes CSARGRHTGELFF.

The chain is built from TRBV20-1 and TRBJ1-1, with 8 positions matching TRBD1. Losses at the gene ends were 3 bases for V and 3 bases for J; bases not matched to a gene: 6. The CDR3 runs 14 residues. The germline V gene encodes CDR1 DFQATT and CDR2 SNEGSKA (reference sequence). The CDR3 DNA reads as TGCAGTGCTAGGGACAGGGTCGTGTACACTGAAGCTTTCTTT. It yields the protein CSARDRVVYTEAFF.

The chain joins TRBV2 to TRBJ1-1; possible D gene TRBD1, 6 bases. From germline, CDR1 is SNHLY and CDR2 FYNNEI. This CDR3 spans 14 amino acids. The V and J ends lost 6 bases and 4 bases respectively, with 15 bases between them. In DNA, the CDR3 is TGTGCCAGCAGCGTACAGGGACTTGGCACTGAAGCTTTCTTT. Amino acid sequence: CASSVQGLGTEAFF. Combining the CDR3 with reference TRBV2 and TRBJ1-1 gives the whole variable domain EPEVTQTPSHQVTQMGQEVILRCVPISNHLYFYWYRQILGQKVEFLVSFYNNEISEKSEIFDDQFSVERPDGSNFTLKIRSTKLEDSAMYFCASSVQGLGTEAFFGQGTRLTVV.

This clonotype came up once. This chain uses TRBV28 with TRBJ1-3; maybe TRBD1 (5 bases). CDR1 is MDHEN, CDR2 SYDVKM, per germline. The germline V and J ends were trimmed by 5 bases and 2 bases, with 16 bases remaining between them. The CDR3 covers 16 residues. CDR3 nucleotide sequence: TGTGCCAGCAGTGAAATAGGGGCAGGGACTGGAAACACCATATATTTT. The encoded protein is CASSEIGAGTGNTIYF.

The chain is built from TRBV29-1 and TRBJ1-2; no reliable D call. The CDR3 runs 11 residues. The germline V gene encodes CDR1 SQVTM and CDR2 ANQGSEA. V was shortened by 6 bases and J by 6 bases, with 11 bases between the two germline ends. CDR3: CSVLRPHGYTF. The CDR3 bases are TGCAGCGTCCTACGCCCCCATGGCTACACCTTC. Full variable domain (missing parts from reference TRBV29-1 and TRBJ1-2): SAVISQKPSRDICQRGTSLTIQCQVDSQVTMMFWYRQQPGQSLTLIATANQGSEATYESGFVIDKFPISRPNLTFSTLTVSNMSPEDSSIYLCSVLRPHGYTFGSGTRLTVV.

The CDR3 sequence: CSASGGREAPPETQYF. The DNA of the CDR3 is TGCAGTGCTAGTGGGGGGCGGGAGGCCCCTCCAGAGACCCAGTACTTC. The V and J genes are TRBV20-1 and TRBJ2-5, with 8 positions matching TRBD2. The germline V gene encodes CDR1 DFQATT and CDR2 SNEGSKA (reference sequence). CDR3 length: 16 residues. V was clipped by 3 bases and J by 4 bases; unmatched bases: 13.

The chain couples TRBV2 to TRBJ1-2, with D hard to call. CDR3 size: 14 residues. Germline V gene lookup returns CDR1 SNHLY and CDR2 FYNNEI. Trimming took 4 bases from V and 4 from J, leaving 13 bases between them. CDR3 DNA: TGTGCCAGCAGTGGGAACTTGGGGAGCTATGGCTACACCTTC. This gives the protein CASSGNLGSYGYTF.

CDR3 residues: CASRLKGTGSPRIYEQYF. CDR3 DNA sequence: TGTGCCAGCAGATTAAAAGGGACAGGGTCTCCCAGGATCTACGAGCAGTACTTC. V gene TRBV27 combines with J gene TRBJ2-7, with 9 nucleotides matching TRBD1. The CDR3 is 18 residues long. The germline V gene has CDR1 MNHEY and CDR2 SMNVEV (reference sequence). V was pared by 6 bases and J by 3 bases, with 18 bases of the junction left unmatched.

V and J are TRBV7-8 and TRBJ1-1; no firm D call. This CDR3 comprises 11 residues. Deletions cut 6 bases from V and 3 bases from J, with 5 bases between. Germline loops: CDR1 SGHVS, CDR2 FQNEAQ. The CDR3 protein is CASSLDTEAFF. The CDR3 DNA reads TGTGCCAGCAGTCTGGACACTGAAGCTTTCTTT.

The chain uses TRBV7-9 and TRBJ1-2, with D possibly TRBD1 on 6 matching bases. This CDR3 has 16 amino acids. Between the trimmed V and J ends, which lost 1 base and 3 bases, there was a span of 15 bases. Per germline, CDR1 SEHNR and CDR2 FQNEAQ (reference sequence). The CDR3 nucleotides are TGTGCCAGCAGCTTAGTCCGGGGGGCGCGGGACTATGGCTACACCTTC. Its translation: CASSLVRGARDYGYTF.

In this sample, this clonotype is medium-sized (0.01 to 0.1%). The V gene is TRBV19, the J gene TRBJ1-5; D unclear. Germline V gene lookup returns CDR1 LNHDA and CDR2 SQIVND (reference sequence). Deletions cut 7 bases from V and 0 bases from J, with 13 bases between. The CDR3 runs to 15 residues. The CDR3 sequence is CASNWNTNSNQPQHF. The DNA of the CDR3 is TGTGCCAGTAATTGGAACACTAATAGCAATCAGCCCCAGCATTTT.